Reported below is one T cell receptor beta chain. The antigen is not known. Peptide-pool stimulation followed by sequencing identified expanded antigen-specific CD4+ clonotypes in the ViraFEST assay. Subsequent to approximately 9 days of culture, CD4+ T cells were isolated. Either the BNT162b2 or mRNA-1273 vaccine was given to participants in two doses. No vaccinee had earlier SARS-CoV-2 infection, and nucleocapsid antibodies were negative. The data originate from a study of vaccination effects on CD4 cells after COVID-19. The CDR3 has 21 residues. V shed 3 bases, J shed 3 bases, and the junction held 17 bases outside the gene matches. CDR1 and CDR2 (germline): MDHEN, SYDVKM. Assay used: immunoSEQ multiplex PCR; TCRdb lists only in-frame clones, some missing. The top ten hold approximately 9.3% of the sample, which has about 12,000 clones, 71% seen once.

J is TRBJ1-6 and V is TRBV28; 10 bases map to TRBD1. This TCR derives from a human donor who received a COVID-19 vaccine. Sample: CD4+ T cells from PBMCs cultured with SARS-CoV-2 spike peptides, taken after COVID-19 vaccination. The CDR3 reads CASSLQVLGQGKGYYNSPLHF. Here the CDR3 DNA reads TGTGCCAGCAGTTTGCAGGTCCTGGGACAGGGGAAGGGGTACTATAATTCACCCCTCCACTTT.